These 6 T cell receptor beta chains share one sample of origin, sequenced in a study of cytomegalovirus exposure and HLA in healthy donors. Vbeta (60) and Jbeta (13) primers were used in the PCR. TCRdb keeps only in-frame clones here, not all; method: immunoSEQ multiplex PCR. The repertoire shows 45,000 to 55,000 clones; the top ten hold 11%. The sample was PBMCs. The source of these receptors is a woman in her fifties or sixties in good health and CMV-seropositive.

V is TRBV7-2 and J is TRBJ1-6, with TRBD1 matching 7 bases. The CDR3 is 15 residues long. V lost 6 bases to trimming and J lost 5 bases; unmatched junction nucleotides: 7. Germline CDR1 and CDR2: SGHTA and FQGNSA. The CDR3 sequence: CASRSRTGHNSPLHF. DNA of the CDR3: TGTGCCAGCAGATCCCGGACAGGTCATAATTCACCCCTCCACTTT.

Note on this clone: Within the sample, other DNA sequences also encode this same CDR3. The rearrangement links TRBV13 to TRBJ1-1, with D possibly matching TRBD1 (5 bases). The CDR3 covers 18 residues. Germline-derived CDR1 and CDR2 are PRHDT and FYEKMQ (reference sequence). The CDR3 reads CATSQGGGWFPQNTEAFF. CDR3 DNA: TGTGCTACCAGCCAGGGAGGAGGATGGTTCCCTCAGAACACTGAAGCTTTCTTT. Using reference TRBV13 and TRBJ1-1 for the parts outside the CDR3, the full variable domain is AAGVIQSPRHLIKEKRETATLKCYPIPRHDTVYWYQQGPGQDPQFLISFYEKMQSDKGSIPDRFSAQQFSDYHSELNMSSLELGDSALYFCATSQGGGWFPQNTEAFFGQGTRLTVV.

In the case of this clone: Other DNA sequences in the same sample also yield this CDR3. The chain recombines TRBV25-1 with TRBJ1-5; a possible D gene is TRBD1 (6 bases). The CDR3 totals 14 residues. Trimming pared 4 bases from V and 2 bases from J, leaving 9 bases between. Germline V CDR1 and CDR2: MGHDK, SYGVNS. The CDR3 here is CASSGRGGNQPQHF. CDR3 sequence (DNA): TGTGCCAGCAGTGGCAGGGGAGGCAATCAGCCCCAGCATTTT.

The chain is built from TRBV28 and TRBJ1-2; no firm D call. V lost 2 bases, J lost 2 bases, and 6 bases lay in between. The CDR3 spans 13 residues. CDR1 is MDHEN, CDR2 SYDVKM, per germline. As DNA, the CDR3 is TGTGCCAGCAGTTTAGAACGGAACTATGGCTACACCTTC. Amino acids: CASSLERNYGYTF.

As DNA, the CDR3 is TGCGCCAGCAGTGATTGGAGGGGGCCTTACGATAGGAATGAGCAGTTCTTC. Translated, it gives CASSDWRGPYDRNEQFF. The chain joins TRBV10-1 to TRBJ2-1; possible D gene TRBD1, 7 bases. CDR3 length equals 17 residues. V lost 3 bases and J lost 7, with 22 bases in between. CDR1 WNHNN and CDR2 SYGVQD come from the germline V gene (reference sequence).

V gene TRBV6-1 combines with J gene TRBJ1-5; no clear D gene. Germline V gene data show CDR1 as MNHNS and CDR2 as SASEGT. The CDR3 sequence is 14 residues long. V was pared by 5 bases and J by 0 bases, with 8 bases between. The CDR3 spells CASSSIDSNQPQHF. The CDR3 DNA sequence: TGTGCCAGCAGTAGCATAGATAGCAATCAGCCCCAGCATTTT.